The 5 T cell receptor beta chains listed next were all sequenced from one sample in a study of T cells in pancreatic ductal adenocarcinoma. The assay was immunoSEQ multiplex PCR, and TCRdb's table has in-frame clones only and misses some. Altogether more than 85,000 clones are present, nearly 95% being singletons, with the ten largest covering about 3.4%. Selected pancreatic ductal adenocarcinoma patients had undergone surgery without neoadjuvant therapy. The sample was PBMCs. All receptors come from a human donor with pancreatic ductal adenocarcinoma.

The V gene is TRBV25-1, the J gene TRBJ2-6; D possibly corresponds to TRBD2 (5 bases). V lost 3 bases and J 3 bases, leaving 9 bases between the germline ends. Germline values: CDR1 MGHDK, CDR2 SYGVNS. The CDR3 extends over 15 amino acids. CDR3 sequence: CASSDAGYGANVLTF. The CDR3 nucleotides are TGTGCCAGCAGTGACGCGGGCTATGGGGCCAACGTCCTGACTTTC.

The count of this clone is one. The rearrangement links TRBV6-5 to TRBJ2-3, with D unclear. Trimming took off 4 bases at V and 2 bases at J, with 10 bases between the two ends. This CDR3 has 14 amino acids. The germline V gene encodes CDR1 MNHEY and CDR2 SVGAGI. Here the CDR3 reads CASSLGDTTDTQYF. In nucleotides, the CDR3 is TGTGCCAGCAGTTTGGGTGACACCACAGATACGCAGTATTTT.

The chain couples TRBV7-8 to TRBJ2-7; 9 bases align to TRBD1. The CDR3 consists of 14 residues. V lost 2 bases and J lost 4; bases outside the gene matches: 3. Germline CDR1 reads SGHVS; CDR2 reads FQNEAQ. This CDR3 reads CASSLTGQGYEQYF. The CDR3 DNA reads TGTGCCAGCAGCTTAACTGGACAGGGGTACGAGCAGTACTTC.

The genes are TRBV6-5 and TRBJ1-1; 9 bases match TRBD1. Germline CDR1 MNHEY, CDR2 SVGAGI. The CDR3 loop spans 13 amino acids. V was clipped by 7 bases and J by 2 bases; unmatched bases: 2. CDR3 in amino acids: CASTQGANTEAFF. CDR3 bases: TGTGCCAGCACACAGGGGGCTAACACTGAAGCTTTCTTT.

Concerning this clone: The junction shows a germline mismatch at one end, possibly a read error. The chain recombines TRBV7-7 with TRBJ2-5, with D maybe TRBD1 (5 bases). Germline lookup yields CDR1 SSHAT and CDR2 FNYEAQ (reference sequence). The CDR3 loop spans 14 amino acids. The CDR3 here is CASSLEAGSGTQYF. Written as DNA, the CDR3 is TGTGCTAGCAGCTTAGAGGCAGGGTCGGGGACCCAGTACTTC. Together with reference TRBV7-7 and TRBJ2-5, the CDR3 gives the full variable domain: GAGVSQSPRYKVTKRGQDVTLRCDPISSHATLYWYQQALGQGPEFLTYFNYEAQPDKSGLPSDRFSAERPEGSISTLTIQRTEQRDSAMYRCASSLEAGSGTQYFGPGTRLLVL.